Each of the 7 T cell receptor beta chains below was sequenced from the same sample in a study of response to subunit inactivated influenza vaccine. In TCRdb, the RT-PCR reads were re-called with MiXCR into one record per CDR3 protein. The sample carries some 520,000 distinct CDR3 sequences, about 17% recorded once. This specimen consisted of CD4+ T cells sorted from PBMCs, obtained 23 to 25 months after vaccination. These receptors were obtained from a man between 50 and 70 years old who received an inactivated influenza vaccine.

In this sample, this clonotype turned up a few times. This chain joins TRBV4-3 and TRBJ2-7, with unresolved D. The CDR3 extends over 15 amino acids. Trimming removed 2 bases at V and 1 base at J, with 12 bases between. In germline, CDR1 is LGHNA, CDR2 YSLEER. The CDR3 protein is CASSQRFTESYEQYF. In DNA, the CDR3 is TGCGCCAGCAGCCAAAGGTTTACGGAATCCTACGAGCAGTACTTC.

A few counts support this clonotype. The gene calls are TRBV5-1 and TRBJ1-2; no reliable D call. Germline V CDR1 and CDR2: SGHRS, YFSETQ. Trimming shortened V by 3 bases and J by 6 bases, and 21 bases separated the two germline ends. The CDR3 extends over 16 amino acids. CDR3: CASSSDTGVRGDGYTF. The CDR3 bases are TGCGCCAGCAGCTCGGATACGGGTGTACGCGGGGATGGCTACACCTTC.

This clonotype came up many times. The chain links TRBV20-1 to TRBJ2-2; D remains unclear. Germline V gene sequence: CDR1 DFQATT, CDR2 SNEGSKA (reference sequence). This CDR3 has 14 amino acids. Trimming left V 5 bases short and J 1 base short, with 11 bases between. In DNA, the CDR3 is TGCAGTGCTTGGGTGGCAGGGAACACCGGGGAGCTGTTTTTT. Its translation: CSAWVAGNTGELFF.

The chain employs TRBV7-6 and TRBJ2-7; tentatively, D is TRBD1 or TRBD2 (7 bases each). This CDR3 is built from 14 residues. V was cut by 5 bases and J by 4 bases, with 15 bases left in between. CDR1 and CDR2 from the germline V gene are SGHVS and FNYEAQ. The chain's CDR3 is CASSPQGGKYEQYF. In DNA, the CDR3 is TGTGCCAGCAGCCCGCAGGGGGGGAAGTACGAGCAGTACTTC.

The rearrangement joins TRBV27 to TRBJ1-1; the D gene is possibly TRBD1 (5 bases). Trimming removed 8 bases from V and 1 base from J, with 14 bases in between. The germline CDR1 and CDR2 sequences are MNHEY and SMNVEV (reference sequence). This CDR3 contains 14 residues. Here the CDR3 DNA reads TGTGCCAGCGTTTTAAGAGGGGCGAACACTGAAGCTTTCTTT. Protein sequence: CASVLRGANTEAFF.

The rearrangement joins TRBV12-3 or TRBV12-4 to TRBJ1-1; no clear D. CDR3 size: 12 residues. V dropped 2 bases and J dropped 7 bases, with 8 bases sitting between them. In DNA form, the CDR3 reads TGTGCCAGCAGTTTATCAGCGAGTGAAGCTTTCTTT. It yields the protein CASSLSASEAFF.

This clonotype was recorded a few times. The rearrangement links TRBV20-1 to TRBJ2-1; 13 bases fit TRBD2. The CDR3 has 18 amino acids. Germline V CDR1 and CDR2: DFQATT, SNEGSKA (reference sequence). V shed 3 bases, J shed 7 bases, and the junction held 15 bases outside the gene matches. CDR3 region: CSASPRDRGLAGTNEQFF. Written as DNA, the CDR3 is TGCAGTGCTAGCCCCCGGGACAGGGGACTAGCGGGAACGAATGAGCAGTTCTTC.